This T cell receptor beta chain comes out of a study of regulatory T cells in long-lasting Graves disease. Whole-study results and caveats: The sample size was small, and this may have reduced accuracy. Newly diagnosed Graves' patients exceeded persistent ones in TCR diversity.

This clonotype was seen only a few times. Its antigen remains unidentified. The CDR3 contains 13 residues. From germline, CDR1 is SGHVS and CDR2 FNYEAQ. Sample time point: newly diagnosed GD, antithyroid drugs for less than 3 months. Extracted PBMC RNA gave rise to the TCR library. Staff drew approximately 10 milliliters of peripheral blood into EDTA tubes. CDR3-region Arm-PCR and iRepertoire HTBI primers produced the TCR beta libraries. TCRdb analysed the multiplex PCR reads with MiXCR anew, one entry per CDR3 protein. The sample includes around 400,000 distinct CDR3 sequences, around 15% seen only once; the top ten take 22%.

This chain connects TRBV7-6 to TRBJ2-3, with D unresolved. TRBJ2-7 explains the end of the DNA better; the J call may be wrong. Sequenced material: peripheral blood mononuclear cells (PBMCs), taken at new diagnosis, from a patient treated with antithyroid drugs. The sequence came from a female donor with Graves disease. CDR3 region: CASSSLVYDEQYF. The CDR3 DNA sequence: TGTGCCAGCAGCTCCCTAGTATATGACGAGCAGTACTTC.